This T cell receptor beta chain was found in a study of T cells expressing NK-cell markers. The CDR3 loop spans 19 amino acids. CDR1 and CDR2 from the germline V gene are SGDLS and YYNGEE. Findings and caveats of the study: Six or seven donors showed dominant NKG2C+ clonotypes comprising about 1.0-7.0% of their CD8+ T cells.

One entry per CDR3 protein, without DNA, is what TCRdb gives after re-calling the 5' RACE reads. The sample includes 500,000 to 700,000 distinct CDR3 sequences. As for this clonotype: Its antigen is undetermined.

The V gene is TRBV9, the J gene TRBJ2-7. The receptor was isolated from a man between 18 and 35 years old in good health. The sequenced material came from blood T cells: a sorted CD56 or NKG2C T cell subset, CD4+ or CD8+ T cells, or bulk PBMC T cells (not recorded which). CDR3 residues: CASSVGNRGEVPTSYEQYF.